The 7 T cell receptor beta chains below all came from one sample that was sequenced in a study of response to subunit inactivated influenza vaccine. TCRdb re-called the RT-PCR reads through MiXCR, storing one row per CDR3 protein. The sample contains approximately 530,000 distinct CDR3 sequences, under 15% of which appear only once. Material: PBMCs from blood, obtained more than 35 days after vaccination. These receptors all stem from a man aged 50-60 years who received an inactivated influenza vaccine.

This chain connects TRBV14 to TRBJ2-3; D call uncertain. The CDR3 is made up of 13 amino acids. Trimming stripped 4 bases from V and 7 bases from J, with 12 bases between. CDR1 is SGHDN and CDR2 is FVKESK in the germline V gene. CDR3 sequence reads: CASSPNIGYTQYF. The CDR3 coding sequence is TGTGCCAGCAGCCCGAATATTGGGTATACGCAGTATTTT.

The chain combines TRBV23-1 with TRBJ2-5; D is ambiguous. TRBV23-1 is reported as an ORF; its role is uncertain. There are 16 residues in the CDR3. V was trimmed by 1 base and J by 1 base, leaving 13 bases between them. The CDR3 DNA follows: TGCGCCAGCAGTCAATTTTCCCAGCGTGTCCAAGAGACCCAGTACTTC. Translated: CASSQFSQRVQETQYF.

This clonotype was observed a few times. This chain uses TRBV5-5 with TRBJ1-1; D uncertain. Germline V CDR1 and CDR2: SGHKS, YYEKEE (reference sequence). Deletions cut 1 base from V and 8 bases from J, with 12 bases between. This CDR3 contains 13 residues. The CDR3 region is CASSLTGTIEAFF. In DNA form, the CDR3 reads TGTGCCAGCAGCTTGACGGGCACTATCGAAGCTTTCTTT.

At least ten counts were recorded for this clonotype. The chain combines TRBV29-1 with TRBJ2-7, with 10 bases lining up with TRBD1. The ends lost 4 bases at V and 7 bases at J; junction bases unmatched: 7. In germline, CDR1 is SQVTM, CDR2 ANQGSEA. The CDR3 contains 13 residues. The CDR3 bases are TGCAGCGTTGTCGGACAGGGGGATTGGGAGCAGTACTTC. Translated, it gives CSVVGQGDWEQYF.

The rearrangement uses TRBV12-3 or TRBV12-4 and TRBJ2-2; TRBD2 might be the D (5 bases). Trimming cost V 7 bases and J 0 bases, with 12 bases left between them. The CDR3 contains 15 residues. CDR3 in DNA: TGTGCCAGCAAAAAAACGGGGTCGAACACCGGGGAGCTGTTTTTT. Amino acid sequence: CASKKTGSNTGELFF.

This chain connects TRBV20-1 to TRBJ1-2, with D possibly matching TRBD1 (5 bases). V was clipped by 4 bases and J by 6 bases, with 15 bases between them. Germline CDR1 is DFQATT and CDR2 is SNEGSKA (reference sequence). CDR3 length: 13 amino acids. CDR3 nucleotide sequence: TGCAGTGCTATCTCTTCCGGGACCCATGGCTACACCTTC. Amino acids: CSAISSGTHGYTF.

In this sample, this clonotype turned up many times. V is TRBV29-1 and J is TRBJ2-5, with 13 positions matching TRBD2. The CDR3 runs 14 residues. V shed 7 bases, J shed 2 bases, and the junction held 4 bases outside the gene matches. Germline V lookup: CDR1 SQVTM, CDR2 ANQGSEA. This chain's CDR3 is CSGGLAGVQETQYF. Here the CDR3 DNA reads TGCAGCGGCGGACTAGCGGGAGTACAAGAGACCCAGTACTTC.